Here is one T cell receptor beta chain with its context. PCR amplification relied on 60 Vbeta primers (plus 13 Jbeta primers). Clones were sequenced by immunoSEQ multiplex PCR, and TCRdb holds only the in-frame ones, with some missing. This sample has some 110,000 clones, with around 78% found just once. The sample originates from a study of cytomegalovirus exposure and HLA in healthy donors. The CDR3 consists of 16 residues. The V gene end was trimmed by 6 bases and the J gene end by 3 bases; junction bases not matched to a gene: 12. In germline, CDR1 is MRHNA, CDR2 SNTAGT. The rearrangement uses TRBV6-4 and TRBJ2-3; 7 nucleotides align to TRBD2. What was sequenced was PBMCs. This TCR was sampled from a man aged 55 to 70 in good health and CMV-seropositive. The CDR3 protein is CASSSAWGGETDTQYF. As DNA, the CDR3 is TGTGCCAGCAGCTCTGCTTGGGGGGGGGAGACAGATACGCAGTATTTT.